What follows describes a single T cell receptor beta chain. What it recognizes is unknown. The sample belongs to a study of blood T cells in healthy people across ages. Ranging in age from roughly 6 to 90, the donors were healthy Caucasian individuals from Russia. Study-wide results and caveats: Long-lived and aged donors differed, with more naive CD4+ cells and higher diversity in the long-lived.

CDR3 size: 15 residues. V lost 1 base and J lost 2, with 11 bases in between. Germline CDR1 MGHRA, CDR2 YSYEKL. Then a second PCR, running roughly 7 to 11 cycles, was carried out with a sample-barcoded 5' primer and a J-beta primer mix. Through a template-switch adaptor with 12 random nucleotides, each cDNA molecule received a tag. One entry per CDR3 protein, called by TCRdb with MiXCR from the 5' RACE reads. The table lists hundreds of thousands of distinct CDR3 sequences, around 52% of them singletons, with less than 15% in the top ten. This chain joins TRBV4-1 and TRBJ2-5, with D tentatively TRBD1 or TRBD2 (6 bases each). Sequencing input: blood. This receptor was obtained from a woman of 80 years or more in good health. In DNA form, the CDR3 reads TGCGCCAGCAGCCAAGCGGGGGCGCTTCAAGAGACCCAGTACTTC. Its translation is CASSQAGALQETQYF.